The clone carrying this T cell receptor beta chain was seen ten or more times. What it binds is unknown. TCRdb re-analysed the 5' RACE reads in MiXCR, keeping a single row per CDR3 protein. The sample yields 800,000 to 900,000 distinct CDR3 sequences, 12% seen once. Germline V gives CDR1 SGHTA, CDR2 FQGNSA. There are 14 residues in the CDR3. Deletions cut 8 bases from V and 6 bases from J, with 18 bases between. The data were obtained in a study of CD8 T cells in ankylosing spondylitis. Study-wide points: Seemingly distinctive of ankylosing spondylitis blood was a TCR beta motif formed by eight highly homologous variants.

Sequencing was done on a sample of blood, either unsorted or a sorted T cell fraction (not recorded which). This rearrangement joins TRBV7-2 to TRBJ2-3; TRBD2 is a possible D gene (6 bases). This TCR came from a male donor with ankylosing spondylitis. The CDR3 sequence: CASRLRGSGDTQYF. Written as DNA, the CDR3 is TGTGCCAGCCGACTTCGGGGGTCGGGGGATACGCAGTATTTT.